This TCR beta chain is drawn from a study of blood T cell repertoires in COVID-19. Per the original data handling: Reference gene primer amplification gave nucleated cell count estimates. TCRdb keeps only in-frame clones here, not all; method: immunoSEQ multiplex PCR. The DNA was the basis for D and trimming; V, J and clone size are from that table. The sample yields 76,000 or so clones, approximately 90% seen once. The CDR3 is 11 residues long. The germline CDR1 and CDR2 sequences are GTSNPN and SVGIG (reference sequence). V gave up 2 bases and J gave up 5 bases, with 5 bases separating them. The origin of this receptor is a man in his thirties or forties with acute or convalescent COVID-19. The chain recombines TRBV30 with TRBJ2-3, with D unresolved. Sequencing was performed on peripheral blood. The CDR3 DNA sequence: TGTGCCTGGAGTCCAAAAGATACGCAGTATTTT. It codes for CAWSPKDTQYF.